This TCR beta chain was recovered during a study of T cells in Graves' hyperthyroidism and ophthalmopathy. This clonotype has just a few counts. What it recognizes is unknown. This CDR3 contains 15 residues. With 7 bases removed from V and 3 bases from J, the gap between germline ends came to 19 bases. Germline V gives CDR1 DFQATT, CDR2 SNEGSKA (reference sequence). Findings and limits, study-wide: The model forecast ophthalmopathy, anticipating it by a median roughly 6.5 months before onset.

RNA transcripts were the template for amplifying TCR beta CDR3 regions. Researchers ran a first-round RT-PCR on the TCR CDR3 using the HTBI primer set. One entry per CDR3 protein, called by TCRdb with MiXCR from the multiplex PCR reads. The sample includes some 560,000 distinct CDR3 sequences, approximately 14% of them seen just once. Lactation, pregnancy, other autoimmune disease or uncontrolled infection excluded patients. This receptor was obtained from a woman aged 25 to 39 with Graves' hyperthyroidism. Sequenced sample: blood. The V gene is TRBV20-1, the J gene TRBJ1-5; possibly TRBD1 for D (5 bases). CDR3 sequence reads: CSVSPPGGLNQPQHF. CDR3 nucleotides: TGCAGTGTTAGCCCCCCCGGGGGTCTCAATCAGCCCCAGCATTTT.